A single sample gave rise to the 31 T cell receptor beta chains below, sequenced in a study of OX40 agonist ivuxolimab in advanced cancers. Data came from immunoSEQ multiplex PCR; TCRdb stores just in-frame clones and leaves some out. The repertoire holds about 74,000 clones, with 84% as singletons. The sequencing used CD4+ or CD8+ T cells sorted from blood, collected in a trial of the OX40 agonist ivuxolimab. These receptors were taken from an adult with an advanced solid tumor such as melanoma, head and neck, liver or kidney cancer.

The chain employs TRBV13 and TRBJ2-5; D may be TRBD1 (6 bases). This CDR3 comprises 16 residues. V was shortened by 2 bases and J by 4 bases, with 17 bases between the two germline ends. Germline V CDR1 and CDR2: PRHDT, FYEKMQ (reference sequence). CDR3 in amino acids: CASSLTGRGPAETQYF. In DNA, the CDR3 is TGTGCCAGCAGCTTAACCGGCAGGGGTCCAGCAGAGACCCAGTACTTC.

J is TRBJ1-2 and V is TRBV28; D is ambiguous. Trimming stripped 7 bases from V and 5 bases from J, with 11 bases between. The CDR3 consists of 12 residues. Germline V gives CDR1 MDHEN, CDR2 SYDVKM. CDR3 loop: CASNAGWYGYTF. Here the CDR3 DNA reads TGTGCCAGCAACGCGGGATGGTATGGCTACACCTTC.

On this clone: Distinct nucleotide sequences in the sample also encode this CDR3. In nucleotides, the CDR3 is TGTGCCAGCAGTTCCGCGGGCGGGGGGAGCTACGAGCAGTACTTC. This encodes CASSSAGGGSYEQYF. The chain uses TRBV6-5 and TRBJ2-7, with 8 nucleotides matching TRBD2. The CDR3 is made up of 15 amino acids. CDR1 is MNHEY, CDR2 SVGAGI, per germline. The V and J ends lost 4 bases and 3 bases, in that order; junction bases with no gene match: 8.

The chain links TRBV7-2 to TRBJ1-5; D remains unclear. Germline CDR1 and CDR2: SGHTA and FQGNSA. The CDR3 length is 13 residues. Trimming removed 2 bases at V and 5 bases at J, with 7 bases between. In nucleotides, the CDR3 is TGTGCCAGCAGCTTATCCGGGGATCAGCCCCAGCATTTT. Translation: CASSLSGDQPQHF.

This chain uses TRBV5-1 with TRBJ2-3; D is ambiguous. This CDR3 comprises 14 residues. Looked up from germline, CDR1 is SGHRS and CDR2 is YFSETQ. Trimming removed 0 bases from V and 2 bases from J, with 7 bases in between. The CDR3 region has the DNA TGCGCCAGCAGCTTGGACCAGAACACAGATACGCAGTATTTT. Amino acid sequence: CASSLDQNTDTQYF. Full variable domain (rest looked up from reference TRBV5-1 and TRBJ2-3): KAGVTQTPRYLIKTRGQQVTLSCSPISGHRSVSWYQQTPGQGLQFLFEYFSETQRNKGNFPGRFSGRQFSNSRSEMNVSTLELGDSALYLCASSLDQNTDTQYFGPGTRLTVL.

Here the CDR3 DNA reads TGCAGCGTGAATCGACAGGGGAATGAAGCTTTCTTT. Its translation is CSVNRQGNEAFF. The chain employs TRBV29-1 and TRBJ1-1; TRBD1 aligns across 8 bases. In germline, CDR1 is SQVTM, CDR2 ANQGSEA. With 6 bases clipped from V and 7 bases from J, the junction kept 7 bases outside the gene matches. The CDR3 has 12 residues.

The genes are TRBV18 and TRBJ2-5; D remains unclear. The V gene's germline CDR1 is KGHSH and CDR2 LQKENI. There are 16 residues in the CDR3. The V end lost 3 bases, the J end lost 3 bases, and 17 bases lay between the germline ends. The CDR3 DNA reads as TGTGCCAGCTCACCCCCATCAGTGGTAGGTGAAGAGACCCAGTACTTC. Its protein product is CASSPPSVVGEETQYF.

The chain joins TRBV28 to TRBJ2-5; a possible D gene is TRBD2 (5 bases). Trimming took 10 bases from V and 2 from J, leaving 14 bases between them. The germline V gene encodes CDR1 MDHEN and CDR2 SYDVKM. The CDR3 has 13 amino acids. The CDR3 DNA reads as TGTGCCACACAAACGGGGAATCAAGAGACCCAGTACTTC. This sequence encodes CATQTGNQETQYF. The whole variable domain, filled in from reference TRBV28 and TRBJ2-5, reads DVKVTQSSRYLVKRTGEKVFLECVQDMDHENMFWYRQDPGLGLRLIYFSYDVKMKEKGDIPEGYSVSREKKERFSLILESASTNQTSMYLCATQTGNQETQYFGPGTRLLVL.

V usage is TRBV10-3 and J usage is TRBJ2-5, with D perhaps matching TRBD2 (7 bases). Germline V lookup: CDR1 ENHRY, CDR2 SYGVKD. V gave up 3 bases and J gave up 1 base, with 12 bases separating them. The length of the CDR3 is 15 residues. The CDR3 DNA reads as TGTGCCATCAGTGAAGCGGGACACAGCCAAGAGACCCAGTACTTC. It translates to CAISEAGHSQETQYF.

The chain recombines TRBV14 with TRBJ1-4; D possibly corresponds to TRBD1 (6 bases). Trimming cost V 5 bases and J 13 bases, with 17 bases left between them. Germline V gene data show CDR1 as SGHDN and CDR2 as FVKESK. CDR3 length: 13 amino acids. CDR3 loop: CASSEVQGRGLFF. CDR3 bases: TGTGCCAGCAGCGAAGTACAGGGTCGAGGACTGTTTTTT.

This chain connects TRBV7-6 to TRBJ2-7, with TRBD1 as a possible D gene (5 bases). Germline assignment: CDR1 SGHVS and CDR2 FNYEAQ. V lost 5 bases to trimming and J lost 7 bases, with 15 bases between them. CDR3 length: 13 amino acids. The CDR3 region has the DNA TGTGCCAGCAGCGACCCTATCCAGGGAGAGCAGTACTTC. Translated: CASSDPIQGEQYF.

The chain's CDR3 is CASSEGGTGANVLTF. The CDR3 coding sequence is TGTGCCAGCAGTGAAGGGGGCACTGGGGCCAACGTCCTGACTTTC. V and J are TRBV28 and TRBJ2-6, with 7 bases identical to TRBD1. In germline, CDR1 is MDHEN, CDR2 SYDVKM. The length of the CDR3 is 15 residues. After removal of 5 bases from V and 2 bases from J, the junction contained 3 bases not matched to a gene.

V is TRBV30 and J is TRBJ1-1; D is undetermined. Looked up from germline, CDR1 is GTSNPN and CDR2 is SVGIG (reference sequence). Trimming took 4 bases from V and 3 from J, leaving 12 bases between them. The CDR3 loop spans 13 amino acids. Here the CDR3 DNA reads TGTGCCTGGAACCCGGGTCCCCACACTGAAGCTTTCTTT. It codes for CAWNPGPHTEAFF. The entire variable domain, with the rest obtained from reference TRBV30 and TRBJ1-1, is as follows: SQTIHQWPATLVQPVGSPLSLECTVEGTSNPNLYWYRQAAGRGLQLLFYSVGIGQISSEVPQNLSASRPQDRQFILSSKKLLLSDSGFYLCAWNPGPHTEAFFGQGTRLTVV.

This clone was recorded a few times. Here the CDR3 reads CASSPSVQGHGYTF. The DNA for the CDR3 is TGTGCCAGCAGCCCCTCGGTACAGGGACACGGGTACACCTTC. The chain has TRBV7-2 and TRBJ1-2; D perhaps matches TRBD1 (6 bases). V was clipped by 5 bases and J by 11 bases, with 21 bases between them. CDR3 length: 14 residues. Germline-derived CDR1 and CDR2 are SGHTA and FQGNSA.

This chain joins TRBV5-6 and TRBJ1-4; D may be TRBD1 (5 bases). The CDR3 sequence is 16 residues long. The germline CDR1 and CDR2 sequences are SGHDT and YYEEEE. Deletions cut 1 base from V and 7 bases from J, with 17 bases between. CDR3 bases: TGTGCCAGCAGCTTGTATTTGGACATTCGAATTGAAAAACTGTTTTTT. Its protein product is CASSLYLDIRIEKLFF. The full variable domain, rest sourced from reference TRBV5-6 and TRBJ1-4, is DAGVTQSPTHLIKTRGQQVTLRCSPKSGHDTVSWYQQALGQGPQFIFQYYEEEERQRGNFPDRFSGHQFPNYSSELNVNALLLGDSALYLCASSLYLDIRIEKLFFGSGTQLSVL.

The CDR3 bases are TGTGCCAGCAGGTCGTACCCCTACAATGAGCAGTTCTTC. Translated, it gives CASRSYPYNEQFF. V gene TRBV2 combines with J gene TRBJ2-1, with D unresolved. The V end lost 6 bases, the J end lost 2 bases, and 8 bases lay between the germline ends. This CDR3 has 13 residues. The germline V gene has CDR1 SNHLY and CDR2 FYNNEI.

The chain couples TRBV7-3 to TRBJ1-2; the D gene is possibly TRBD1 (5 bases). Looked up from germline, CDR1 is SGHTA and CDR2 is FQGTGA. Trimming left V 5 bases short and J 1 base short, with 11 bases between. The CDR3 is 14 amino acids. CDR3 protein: CASSPGHFNYGYTF. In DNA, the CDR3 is TGTGCCAGCAGCCCCGGACACTTTAACTATGGCTACACCTTC. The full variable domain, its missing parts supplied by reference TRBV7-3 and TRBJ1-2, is GAGVSQTPSNKVTEKGKYVELRCDPISGHTALYWYRQSLGQGPEFLIYFQGTGAADDSGLPNDRFFAVRPEGSVSTLKIQRTERGDSAVYLCASSPGHFNYGYTFGSGTRLTVV.

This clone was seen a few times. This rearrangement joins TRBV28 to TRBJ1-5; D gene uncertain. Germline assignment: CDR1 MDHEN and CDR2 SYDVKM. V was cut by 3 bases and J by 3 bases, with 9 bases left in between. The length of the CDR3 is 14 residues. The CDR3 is CASSFALTNQPQHF. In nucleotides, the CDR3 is TGTGCCAGCAGTTTTGCCCTTACCAATCAGCCCCAGCATTTT.

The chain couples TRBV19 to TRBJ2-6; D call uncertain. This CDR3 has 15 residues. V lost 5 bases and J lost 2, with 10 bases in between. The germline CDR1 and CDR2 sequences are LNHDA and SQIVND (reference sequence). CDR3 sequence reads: CASSVLVPGANVLTF. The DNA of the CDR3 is TGTGCCAGTAGTGTGCTGGTCCCTGGGGCCAACGTCCTGACTTTC.

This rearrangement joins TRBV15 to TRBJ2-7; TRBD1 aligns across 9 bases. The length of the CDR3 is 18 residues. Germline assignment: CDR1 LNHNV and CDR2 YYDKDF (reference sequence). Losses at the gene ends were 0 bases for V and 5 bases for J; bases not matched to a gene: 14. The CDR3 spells CATSREGSRTGEKDEQYF. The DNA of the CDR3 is TGTGCCACCAGCAGAGAGGGGTCCCGGACAGGGGAGAAAGACGAGCAGTACTTC.

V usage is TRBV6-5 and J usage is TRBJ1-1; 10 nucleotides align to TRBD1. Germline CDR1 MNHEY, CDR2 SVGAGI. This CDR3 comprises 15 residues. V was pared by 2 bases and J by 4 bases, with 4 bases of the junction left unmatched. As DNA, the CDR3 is TGTGCCAGCAGTTACGGGGACAGGGGTGGCACTGAAGCTTTCTTT. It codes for CASSYGDRGGTEAFF.

The CDR3 nucleotides read TGTGCCAGCAGTTTAGTAGGCTACGAGCAGTACTTC. This gives the protein CASSLVGYEQYF. The chain uses TRBV28 and TRBJ2-5; D is undetermined. The DNA matches TRBJ2-7 better at its end, which makes the J call doubtful. The CDR3 totals 12 residues. Germline V gene sequence: CDR1 MDHEN, CDR2 SYDVKM.

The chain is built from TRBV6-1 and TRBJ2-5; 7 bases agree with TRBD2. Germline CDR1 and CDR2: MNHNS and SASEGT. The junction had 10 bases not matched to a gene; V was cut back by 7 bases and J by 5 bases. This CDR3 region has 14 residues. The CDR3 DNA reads TGTGCCAGCAAGGAGGGAGGGCCTAAGGAGACCCAGTACTTC. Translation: CASKEGGPKETQYF.

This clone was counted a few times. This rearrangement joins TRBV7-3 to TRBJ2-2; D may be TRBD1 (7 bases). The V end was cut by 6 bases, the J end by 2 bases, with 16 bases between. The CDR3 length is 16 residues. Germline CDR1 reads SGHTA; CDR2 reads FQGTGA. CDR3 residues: CASSHGGGVNTGELFF. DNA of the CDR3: TGTGCCAGCAGTCATGGAGGGGGCGTCAACACCGGGGAGCTGTTTTTT.

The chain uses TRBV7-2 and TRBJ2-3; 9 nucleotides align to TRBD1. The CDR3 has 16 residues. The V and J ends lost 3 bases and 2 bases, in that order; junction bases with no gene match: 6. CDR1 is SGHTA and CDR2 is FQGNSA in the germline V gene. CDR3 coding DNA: TGTGCCAGCAGCTTTGGGACAGGGTCTTTCACAGATACGCAGTATTTT. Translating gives CASSFGTGSFTDTQYF.

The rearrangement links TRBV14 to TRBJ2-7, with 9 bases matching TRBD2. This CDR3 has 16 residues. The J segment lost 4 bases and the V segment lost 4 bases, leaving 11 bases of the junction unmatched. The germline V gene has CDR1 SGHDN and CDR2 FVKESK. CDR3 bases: TGTGCCAGCAGCCGCTTTCCTAGCGGGACAACATACGAGCAGTACTTC. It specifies CASSRFPSGTTYEQYF.

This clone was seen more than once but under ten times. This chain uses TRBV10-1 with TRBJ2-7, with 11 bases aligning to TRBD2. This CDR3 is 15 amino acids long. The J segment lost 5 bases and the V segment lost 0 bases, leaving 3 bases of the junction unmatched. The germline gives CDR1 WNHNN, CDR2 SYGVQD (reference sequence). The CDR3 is CASSESIAGGDEQYF. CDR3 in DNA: TGCGCCAGCAGTGAGTCGATAGCGGGAGGGGACGAGCAGTACTTC.

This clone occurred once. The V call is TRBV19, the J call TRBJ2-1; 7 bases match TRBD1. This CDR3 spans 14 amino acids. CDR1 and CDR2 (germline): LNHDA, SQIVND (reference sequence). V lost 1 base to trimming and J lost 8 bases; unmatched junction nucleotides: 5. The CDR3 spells CASSIGTQGHEQFF. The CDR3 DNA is TGTGCCAGTAGTATAGGTACACAGGGGCATGAGCAGTTCTTC.

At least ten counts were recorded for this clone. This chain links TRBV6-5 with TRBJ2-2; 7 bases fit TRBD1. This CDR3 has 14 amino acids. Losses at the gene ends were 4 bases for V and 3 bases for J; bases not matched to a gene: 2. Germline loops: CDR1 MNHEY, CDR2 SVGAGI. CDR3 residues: CASSSGQHTGELFF. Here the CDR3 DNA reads TGTGCCAGCAGTTCGGGACAGCACACCGGGGAGCTGTTTTTT.

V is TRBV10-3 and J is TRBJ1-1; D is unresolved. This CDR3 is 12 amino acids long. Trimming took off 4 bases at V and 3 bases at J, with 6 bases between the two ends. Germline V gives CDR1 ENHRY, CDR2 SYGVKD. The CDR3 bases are TGTGCCATCAGTGTGGGAGACACTGAAGCTTTCTTT. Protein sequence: CAISVGDTEAFF.

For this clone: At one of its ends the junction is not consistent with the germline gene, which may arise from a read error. CDR3 region: CASRLFGEVGNEQFF. The CDR3 DNA reads as TGCGCCAGCCGCTTGTTCGGGGAGGTTGGGAATGAGCAGTTCTTC. This chain joins TRBV5-1 and TRBJ2-1; D is possibly TRBD2 (6 bases). Germline CDR1 reads SGHRS; CDR2 reads YFSETQ. The CDR3 loop spans 15 amino acids.